A selection of T cell receptor beta chains follows, all from one sample in a study of T-cell reconstitution after alpha-beta-depleted transplantation in children. One entry per CDR3 protein results from TCRdb running MiXCR on the PCR reads. The table lists under 8,500 distinct CDR3 sequences, about 10% of them singletons, with 20% to 25% in the top ten. Source: PBMCs, mostly from graft donor cells, taken 180 days after TCRalphabeta/CD19-depleted stem cell transplant. These receptors originate from a child younger than two who had a stem cell transplant for acute myeloid leukemia, so the T cells may come from the graft donor. Both conserved end residues are part of each CDR3. The order of the fields is J gene, V gene, clone size, D gene, CDR3 protein, CDR3 DNA. A D gene is named only where the DNA matches it firmly. Some rows mark clone size as missing; the rest say once, few, many or name a class of expanded clone.

TRBJ2-2 TRBV12-3/TRBV12-4 many TRBD2 CASSFRGGTGELFF TGTGCCAGCAGTTTTCGGGGGGGCACCGGGGAGCTGTTTTTT
TRBJ2-1 TRBV20-1 many TRBD1 CSASIKTGALGSYNEQFF TGCAGTGCTAGCATAAAGACAGGGGCCCTCGGCTCCTACAATGAGCAGTTCTTC
TRBJ2-1 TRBV7-9 many . CASSLSSYNEQFF TGTGCCAGCAGCCTGAGCTCCTACAATGAGCAGTTCTTC
TRBJ2-2 TRBV21-1 medium-sized . CASSNPGQGLAGGPDTGELFF TGTGCCAGCAGCAACCCTGGGCAGGGACTAGCGGGAGGGCCCGACACCGGGGAGCTGTTTTTT
TRBJ2-5 TRBV7-9 once . CASSLGWYQEIQYF TGTGCCAGCAGTTTAGGATGGTACCAAGAGATCCAGTACTTC
TRBJ2-5 TRBV20-1 many TRBD2 CSAPRLLAGQGTQYF TGCAGTGCTCCCCGGCTACTAGCGGGCCAGGGGACCCAGTACTTC
TRBJ2-3 TRBV20-1 medium-sized . CSASGGTGFTDTQYF TGCAGTGCTAGTGGAGGGACGGGTTTCACAGATACGCAGTATTTT
TRBJ2-5 TRBV30 many . CAWSVWRETQYF TGTGCCTGGAGTGTATGGCGAGAGACCCAGTACTTC
TRBJ2-5 TRBV12-3/TRBV12-4 many . CASSPRAGDGSETQYF TGTGCCAGCAGTCCAAGGGCAGGGGATGGGTCAGAGACCCAGTACTTC
TRBJ2-5 TRBV5-4 . TRBD2 CASSTGTSAETQYF TGTGCCAGCAGCACCGGGACTAGCGCAGAGACCCAGTACTTC
TRBJ2-2 TRBV7-9 medium-sized . CATWNPGPRASGELFF TGTGCCACCTGGAACCCCGGGCCCCGCGCTTCCGGGGAGCTGTTTTTT
TRBJ1-6 TRBV6-1 many . CASRMEWGSPLHF TGTGCCAGCAGGATGGAGTGGGGTTCACCCCTCCACTTT
TRBJ1-2 TRBV29-1 many TRBD1 CSVEAALDRVYGYTF TGCAGCGTTGAAGCGGCGTTGGACAGGGTCTATGGCTACACCTTC
TRBJ2-1 TRBV5-1 many . CASSLARNEQFF TGCGCCAGCAGCTTGGCCCGTAATGAGCAGTTCTTC
TRBJ1-2 TRBV2 many . CASSEEVAGYGYTF TGTGCCAGCAGTGAAGAGGTCGCGGGCTATGGCTACACCTTC
TRBJ2-7 TRBV5-1 many . CASIYEQYF TGCGCCAGCATCTACGAGCAGTACTTC
TRBJ1-6 TRBV20-1 medium-sized . CSARDLKSTIHNSPLHF TGCAGTGCTAGAGATCTGAAGTCAACCATCCATAATTCACCCCTCCACTTT